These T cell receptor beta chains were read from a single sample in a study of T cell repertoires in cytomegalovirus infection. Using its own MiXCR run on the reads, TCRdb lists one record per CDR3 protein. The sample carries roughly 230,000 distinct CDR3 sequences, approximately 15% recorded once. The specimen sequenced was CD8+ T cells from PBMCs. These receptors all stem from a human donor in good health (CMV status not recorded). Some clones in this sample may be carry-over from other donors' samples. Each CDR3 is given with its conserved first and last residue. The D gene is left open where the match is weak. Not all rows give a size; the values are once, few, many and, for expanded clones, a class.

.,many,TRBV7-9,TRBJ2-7,TGTGCCAGCAGCTCACAGGGCAACGAGCAGTACTTC,CASSSQGNEQYF
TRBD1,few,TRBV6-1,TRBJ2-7,TGTGCCAGCAGTGAAGGGGACAGGGGGGAGCAGTACTTC,CASSEGDRGEQYF
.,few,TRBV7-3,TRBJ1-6,TGTGCCAGCAGCCCCACGGGGGGTGGGGCACCCCTCCACTTT,CASSPTGGGAPLHF
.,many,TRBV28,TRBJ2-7,TGTGCCAGCAGTTTATTGTCAGGCCCCTACGAGCAGTACTTC,CASSLLSGPYEQYF
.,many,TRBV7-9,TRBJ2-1,TGTGCCAGCAGCCCAACCGGGACTCCCTACAATGAGCAGTTCTTC,CASSPTGTPYNEQFF
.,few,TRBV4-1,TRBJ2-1,TGCGCCAGCAGCCAAGAGGGGGCGGGGGTATATGAGCAGTTCTTC,CASSQEGAGVYEQFF
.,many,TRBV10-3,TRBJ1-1,TGTGCCATCAGCGGGGCGAACACTGAAGCTTTCTTT,CAISGANTEAFF
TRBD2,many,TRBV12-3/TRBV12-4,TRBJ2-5,TGTGCCAGCAGTGCTTCGGGAGGTATGGAGACCCAGTACTTC,CASSASGGMETQYF
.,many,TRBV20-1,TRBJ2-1,TGCAGTGTTATCAGTCTCAGGGGACCTTACAATGAGCAGTTCTTC,CSVISLRGPYNEQFF
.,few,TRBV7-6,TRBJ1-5,TGTGCCAGCAGCACCTTTGCAGGGGCCGATCAGCCCCAGCATTTT,CASSTFAGADQPQHF
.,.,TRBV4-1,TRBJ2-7,TGCGCCAGCAGCCAAGATATCTGGGGATACGAGCAGTACTTC,CASSQDIWGYEQYF
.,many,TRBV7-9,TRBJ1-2,TGTGCCAGCAGCCCTAAGAGTTACTATGGCTACACCTTC,CASSPKSYYGYTF
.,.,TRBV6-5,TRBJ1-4,TGTGCCAGCAGTCTAACCGGGAGTGGGTCTGAAAAACTGTTTTTT,CASSLTGSGSEKLFF
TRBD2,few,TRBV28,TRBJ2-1,TGTGCCAGCAAGCACGGGGGGGTCCACAATGAGCAGTTCTTC,CASKHGGVHNEQFF
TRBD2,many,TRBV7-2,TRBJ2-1,TGTGCCAGCAGCGTAATACTAGCGGGGGAATACAATGAGCAGTTCTTC,CASSVILAGEYNEQFF
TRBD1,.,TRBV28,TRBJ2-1,TGTGCCAGCAGTTACCCGGTCCCCTTGACAGGGAAGTCTCACAATGAGCAGTTCTTC,CASSYPVPLTGKSHNEQFF
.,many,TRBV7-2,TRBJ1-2,TGTGCCAGCAGCTGGGAAGATGGCTACACCTTC,CASSWEDGYTF
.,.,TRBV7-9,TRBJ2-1,TGTGCCAGCAGCTCGGGACACCCCGAGGAGTTCTTC,CASSSGHPEEFF
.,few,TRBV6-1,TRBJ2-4,TGTGCCAGCAGCGGGGGATTGCACATTCAGTACTTC,CASSGGLHIQYF
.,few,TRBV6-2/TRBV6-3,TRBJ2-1,TGTGCCAGCAGTTACTCGGAAAGGGAGCAGTTCTTC,CASSYSEREQFF
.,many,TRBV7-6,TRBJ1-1,TGTGCCAGCAGCTTACGACGGGAGCGGATCACTGAAGCTTTCTTT,CASSLRRERITEAFF
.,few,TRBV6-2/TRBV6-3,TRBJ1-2,TGTGCCAGCAGTTACATTCCAGGGATCTATGGCTACACCTTC,CASSYIPGIYGYTF